This T cell receptor beta chain was identified in a study of shared clonotypes between healthy human individuals. Study observations and caveats: Clonotypes shared by all four sorted-subset donors had higher generation probabilities than non-shared clonotypes. Though the depth was large, rarefaction showed that sorted-subset sequencing was incomplete.

A note on this clone: What it binds is not known.

Data came from immunoSEQ multiplex PCR; TCRdb stores just in-frame clones and leaves some out. The table has about 2.4 million clones, approximately 92% seen once. CDR3 length: 15 residues. The germline V gene encodes CDR1 MNHEY and CDR2 SVGAGI. V was clipped by 0 bases and J by 13 bases; unmatched bases: 15. The chain joins TRBV6-5 to TRBJ2-7; TRBD1 agrees at 7 bases. The sequencing input was naive CD4+ T cells sorted from blood. Specified subset: CD45RA+ positively selected. This clonotype was sampled from a man between 18 and 29 years old in good health. The CDR3 reads CASSYSQGPRDSAYF. CDR3 nucleotide sequence: TGTGCCAGCAGTTACTCGCAAGGACCCCGGGACAGCGCCTACTTC.